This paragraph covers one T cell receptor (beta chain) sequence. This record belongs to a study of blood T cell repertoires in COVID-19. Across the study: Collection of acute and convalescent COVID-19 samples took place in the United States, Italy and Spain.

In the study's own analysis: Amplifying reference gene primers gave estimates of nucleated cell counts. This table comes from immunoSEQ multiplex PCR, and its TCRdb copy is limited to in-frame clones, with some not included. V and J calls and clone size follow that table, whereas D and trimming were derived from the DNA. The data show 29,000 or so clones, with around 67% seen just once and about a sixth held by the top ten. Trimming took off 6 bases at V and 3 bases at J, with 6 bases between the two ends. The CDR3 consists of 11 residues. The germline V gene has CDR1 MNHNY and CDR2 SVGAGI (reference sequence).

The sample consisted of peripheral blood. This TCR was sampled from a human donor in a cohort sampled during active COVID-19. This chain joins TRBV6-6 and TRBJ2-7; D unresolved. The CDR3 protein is CASSDNYEQYF. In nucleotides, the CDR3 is TGTGCCAGCAGCGACAACTACGAGCAGTACTTC.